The clone carrying this T cell receptor (beta chain) was detected a few times. A multiplex PCR was run with 60 Vbeta primers and 13 Jbeta primers. Assay used: immunoSEQ multiplex PCR; TCRdb lists only in-frame clones, some missing. The sample carries 180,000 or so clones, about four fifths recorded once. This sample is drawn from a study of cytomegalovirus exposure and HLA in healthy donors. As for the study in general: Among about 190 million T cells, an earlier analysis found around 100 million unique TCR beta sequences.

With 0 bases removed from V and 4 bases from J, the gap between germline ends came to 13 bases. Germline values: CDR1 SGHRS, CDR2 YFSETQ. CDR3 length equals 15 residues. V usage is TRBV5-1 and J usage is TRBJ1-2, with TRBD1 as a possible D gene (5 bases). This TCR came from a woman under 40 in good health and CMV-seronegative. The source material was PBMCs. This CDR3 reads CASSLAAGLPYGYTF. The DNA for the CDR3 is TGCGCCAGCAGCTTGGCCGCAGGGCTTCCCTATGGCTACACCTTC.